These T cell receptor beta chains were read from a single sample in a study of blood T cells in healthy people across ages. One entry per CDR3 protein results from TCRdb running MiXCR on the 5' RACE reads. Of roughly 730,000 distinct CDR3 sequences in the sample, around 50% were seen once. Sequenced input: blood. Receptor source: a man aged 40-50 years in good health. Both conserved end residues are part of each CDR3. The D gene is left open where the match is weak. Size tells how often a clone was seen (once, few, many) or the class of an expanded clone, and some rows leave it out.

abundance: once; d_gene: TRBD2; v_gene: TRBV4-2; j_gene: TRBJ2-1; CDR3nt: TGTGCCAGCAGCCAAGATATAGGGCTAGCGGGAAATGAGCAGTTCTTC; CDR3aa: CASSQDIGLAGNEQFF
abundance: few; d_gene: TRBD2; v_gene: TRBV2; j_gene: TRBJ2-5; CDR3nt: TGTGCCAGCAGCGCTCCGGGACTAGCGGGAGTAGAGACCCAGTACTTC; CDR3aa: CASSAPGLAGVETQYF
abundance: .; d_gene: TRBD1; v_gene: TRBV7-6; j_gene: TRBJ2-1; CDR3nt: TGTGCCAGCAGCTCGGACAGGGATTTATTCAATGAGCAGTTCTTC; CDR3aa: CASSSDRDLFNEQFF
abundance: .; d_gene: .; v_gene: TRBV5-1; j_gene: TRBJ2-4; CDR3nt: TGCGCCAGCAGCTTGGCCATCGATGAGGACGGGCAGTACTTC; CDR3aa: CASSLAIDEDGQYF
abundance: many; d_gene: TRBD2; v_gene: TRBV7-6; j_gene: TRBJ2-3; CDR3nt: TGTGCCAGCAGCCCCCGGGGGGTTAGCACAGATACGCAGTATTTT; CDR3aa: CASSPRGVSTDTQYF
abundance: .; d_gene: TRBD2; v_gene: TRBV28; j_gene: TRBJ2-7; CDR3nt: TGTGCCAGCAGTTTCTCAGGGGCCAGAAGCGGGAGCGAGCAGTACTTC; CDR3aa: CASSFSGARSGSEQYF
abundance: .; d_gene: TRBD1; v_gene: TRBV7-2; j_gene: TRBJ1-1; CDR3nt: TGTGCCTGCAGCTCAGGGGGCGTAGCTTTCTTT; CDR3aa: CACSSGGVAFF
abundance: .; d_gene: TRBD2; v_gene: TRBV6-6; j_gene: TRBJ2-3; CDR3nt: TGTGCCAGCAGTTCCGGAGCGGGGGTGCGCACAGATACGCAGTATTTT; CDR3aa: CASSSGAGVRTDTQYF
abundance: .; d_gene: .; v_gene: TRBV20-1; j_gene: TRBJ1-1; CDR3nt: TGCAGTGCTTTCGCAGAAGTGCGACGTGAAGCTTTCTTT; CDR3aa: CSAFAEVRREAFF
abundance: .; d_gene: TRBD1; v_gene: TRBV27; j_gene: TRBJ2-7; CDR3nt: TGTGCCAGCGGCAAGGACAGGGGGGAGCGCGAGCAGTACTTC; CDR3aa: CASGKDRGEREQYF
abundance: many; d_gene: .; v_gene: TRBV7-6; j_gene: TRBJ2-3; CDR3nt: TGTGCCAGCAGCTCACTAGATACAGATACGCAGTATTTT; CDR3aa: CASSSLDTDTQYF
abundance: .; d_gene: .; v_gene: TRBV29-1; j_gene: TRBJ1-1; CDR3nt: TGCAGCGCGCTGGACTATCTGACGGGAGGTAACGCTTTCTTT; CDR3aa: CSALDYLTGGNAFF
abundance: .; d_gene: TRBD2; v_gene: TRBV24-1; j_gene: TRBJ2-7; CDR3nt: TGTGCCACCAGTCCCGGGAGGGCTACCTACGAGCAGTACTTC; CDR3aa: CATSPGRATYEQYF
abundance: few; d_gene: .; v_gene: TRBV5-1; j_gene: TRBJ1-2; CDR3nt: TGCGCCAGCAGTATGACCCTTAGTGCTAACTATGGCTACACCTTC; CDR3aa: CASSMTLSANYGYTF
abundance: many; d_gene: TRBD1; v_gene: TRBV5-1; j_gene: TRBJ2-1; CDR3nt: TGCGCCAGCAGCTTGGGTGGGACAGGGTCCTACAATGAGCAGTTCTTC; CDR3aa: CASSLGGTGSYNEQFF
abundance: .; d_gene: .; v_gene: TRBV25-1; j_gene: TRBJ2-1; CDR3nt: TGTGCCAGCAGTGAATCCCAGCGGCGAAGCTCCTACAATGAGCAGTTCTTC; CDR3aa: CASSESQRRSSYNEQFF
abundance: .; d_gene: .; v_gene: TRBV6-2/TRBV6-3; j_gene: TRBJ2-7; CDR3nt: TGTGCCAGCAGAAGCCGTGACGAGCAGTACTTC; CDR3aa: CASRSRDEQYF
abundance: .; d_gene: .; v_gene: TRBV27; j_gene: TRBJ1-1; CDR3nt: TGTGCCAGCAGTTTATCTGCGGGGCCTGAAGCTTTCTTT; CDR3aa: CASSLSAGPEAFF
abundance: .; d_gene: TRBD1; v_gene: TRBV28; j_gene: TRBJ2-7; CDR3nt: TGTGCCAGCATTGAAAGCCCGGGACAGACCCTACGAGGGCAGTACTTC; CDR3aa: CASIESPGQTLRGQYF